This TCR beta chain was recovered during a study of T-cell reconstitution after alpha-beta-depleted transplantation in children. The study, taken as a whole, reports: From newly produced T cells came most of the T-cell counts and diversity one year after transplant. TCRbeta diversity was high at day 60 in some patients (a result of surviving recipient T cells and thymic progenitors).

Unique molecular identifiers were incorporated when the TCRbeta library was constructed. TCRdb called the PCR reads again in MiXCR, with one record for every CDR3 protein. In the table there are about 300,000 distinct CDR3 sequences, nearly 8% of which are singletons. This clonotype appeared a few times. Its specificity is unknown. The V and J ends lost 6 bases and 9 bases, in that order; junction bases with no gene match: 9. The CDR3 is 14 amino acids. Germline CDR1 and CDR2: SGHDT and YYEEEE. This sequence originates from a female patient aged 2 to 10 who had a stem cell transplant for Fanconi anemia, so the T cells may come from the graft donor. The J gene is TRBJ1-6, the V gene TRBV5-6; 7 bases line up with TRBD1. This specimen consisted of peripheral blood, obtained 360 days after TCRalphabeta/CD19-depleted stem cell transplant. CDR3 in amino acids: CASIGDSERSPLHF. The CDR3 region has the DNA TGTGCCAGCATTGGGGACAGCGAACGTTCACCCCTCCACTTT. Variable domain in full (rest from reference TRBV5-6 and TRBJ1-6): DAGVTQSPTHLIKTRGQQVTLRCSPKSGHDTVSWYQQALGQGPQFIFQYYEEEERQRGNFPDRFSGHQFPNYSSELNVNALLLGDSALYLCASIGDSERSPLHFGNGTRLTVT.